These T cell receptor beta chains were read from a single sample in a study of CD8+CD57+ T cells in acquired aplastic anemia. Each CDR3 protein is one row after TCRdb ran MiXCR on the reads. The sample lists roughly 500,000 distinct CDR3 sequences, around 33% seen once, with 0.82% in the top ten. Sequenced: sorted CD4+, CD8+, or CD8+CD57+ T cells (not recorded which) from PBMCs. These receptors were taken from a human donor with aplastic anemia. Each CDR3 is given with its conserved first and last residue. Fields, in order: CDR3 protein, CDR3 DNA, J gene, clone size, CDR3 length, D gene, V gene. D genes are given only for firm matches. Expanded clones get a size class; other rows say once, few or many, or leave the size out.

CASSPRVGLEQYF	TGTGCCAGCAGCCCCCGGGTAGGGCTCGAGCAGTACTTC	TRBJ2-7	.	13	.	TRBV7-6
CASSSTRDNSPLHF	TGCGCCAGCAGCTCGACCCGAGATAATTCACCCCTCCACTTT	TRBJ1-6	many	14	.	TRBV5-1
CSVGVGTNTEAFF	TGCAGCGTTGGGGTGGGGACGAACACTGAAGCTTTCTTT	TRBJ1-1	.	13	.	TRBV29-1
CASSYSDGPSNQPQHF	TGTGCCAGCAGTTATTCGGACGGACCTAGCAATCAGCCCCAGCATTTT	TRBJ1-5	.	16	.	TRBV6-2/TRBV6-3
CASRRQGEGNTIYF	TGTGCCAGCAGAAGACAGGGGGAAGGAAACACCATATATTTT	TRBJ1-3	many	14	TRBD1	TRBV2
CASRQSLTGYEQYF	TGTGCCAGCAGGCAGAGCCTCACAGGCTACGAGCAGTACTTC	TRBJ2-7	.	14	.	TRBV27
CASSSDFYEQYF	TGTGCCAGCAGTTCGGACTTCTACGAGCAGTACTTC	TRBJ2-7	many	12	.	TRBV12-3/TRBV12-4
CASSLLRGSNQPQHF	TGTGCCAGCAGTCTTCTAAGAGGCAGCAATCAGCCCCAGCATTTT	TRBJ1-5	few	15	.	TRBV6-1
CASSVVSGANTGELFF	TGTGCCAGCAGCGTAGTTAGCGGTGCGAACACCGGGGAGCTGTTTTTT	TRBJ2-2	few	16	.	TRBV9
CASSTRGGYTF	TGTGCCAGCAGTACCCGCGGTGGCTACACCTTC	TRBJ1-2	many	11	.	TRBV12-3/TRBV12-4
CASSSATGLTEAFF	TGCGCCAGCAGCTCGGCGACAGGGCTCACTGAAGCTTTCTTT	TRBJ1-1	.	14	TRBD1	TRBV5-1
CASSRLAGGESYNEQFF	TGTGCCAGCAGTCGACTAGCGGGAGGGGAGTCCTACAATGAGCAGTTCTTC	TRBJ2-1	once	17	TRBD2	TRBV28
CASSGSGGANVLTF	TGTGCCAGCAGTGGGTCGGGGGGGGCCAACGTCCTGACTTTC	TRBJ2-6	few	14	.	TRBV6-1
CASSGPVGTQYF	TGTGCCAGCAGCGGACCCGTAGGGACCCAGTACTTC	TRBJ2-5	.	12	.	TRBV9
CASSLLNEGPDGYTF	TGTGCCAGCAGTTTACTTAATGAGGGCCCTGATGGCTACACCTTC	TRBJ1-2	few	15	.	TRBV28
CAWSRQLQGLNTEAFF	TGTGCCTGGAGTCGACAACTACAGGGCCTGAACACTGAAGCTTTCTTT	TRBJ1-1	few	16	.	TRBV19
CAWGQGLSYEQYF	TGTGCCTGGGGACAGGGACTCTCCTACGAGCAGTACTTC	TRBJ2-7	.	13	TRBD1	TRBV30